This T cell receptor beta chain appears in the sequencing data of a study of T cells after somatic rescue of genetic block. TCRdb keeps only in-frame clones here, not all; method: immunoSEQ multiplex PCR. The sample contains about 110,000 clones, over 80% of which appear only once. Germline CDR1 is LNHDA and CDR2 is SQIVND (reference sequence). The ends were cut back, 3 bases at V and 2 bases at J, with 15 bases in the middle. The CDR3 has 16 amino acids. J is TRBJ2-3 and V is TRBV19, with D maybe TRBD1 (8 bases). The source of this sequence is a woman aged 18-29 years. The sample was peripheral blood mononuclear cells (PBMCs). CDR3 amino acids: CASSIQRDRYTDTQYF. For the CDR3, the DNA is TGTGCCAGTAGTATCCAGCGGGACAGGTACACAGATACGCAGTATTTT.